Described below is a single T cell receptor beta chain sequence and its context. The approximately 130-subject validation cohort, separate from the roughly 670-subject first cohort, included the donors. The sample comes from a study of cytomegalovirus exposure and HLA in healthy donors. The V and J ends lost 0 bases and 11 bases respectively, with 17 bases between them. Per the germline V gene, CDR1 is LNHNV and CDR2 is YYDKDF (reference sequence). The CDR3 totals 15 residues. Produced via immunoSEQ multiplex PCR; TCRdb's table is partial and in-frame only. This sample carries over 130,000 clones, more than 75% of them seen once, and the ten largest clones take roughly 10%.

The V and J genes are TRBV15 and TRBJ2-4, with TRBD2 as a possible D gene (7 bases). This receptor was taken from a man between 18 and 29 years old in good health and CMV-seropositive. Sequenced material: PBMCs. The CDR3 region is CATSRDYGGGSFQYF. CDR3 DNA sequence: TGTGCCACCAGCAGAGATTATGGGGGCGGGAGTTTTCAGTACTTC.